Below, one T cell receptor beta chain is given with its context. The data belong to a study of blood T cell repertoires in COVID-19. TCRdb keeps only in-frame clones here, not all; method: immunoSEQ multiplex PCR. The sample yields about 250,000 clones, 87% seen once. The TCR comes from a man aged 18 to 29 with active or convalescent COVID-19. Sequencing used peripheral blood.

The CDR3 nucleotides are TGTGCCACCAGCAGAGATAGGGGGAACGGTTCACCCCTCCACTTT. Translating gives CATSRDRGNGSPLHF. V and J are TRBV15 and TRBJ1-6; the D gene is possibly TRBD1 (6 bases). The CDR3 is 15 amino acids. Germline CDR1 reads LNHNV; CDR2 reads YYDKDF (reference sequence). The ends were cut back, 0 bases at V and 9 bases at J, with 12 bases in the middle. Full variable domain (rest looked up from reference TRBV15 and TRBJ1-6): DAMVIQNPRYQVTQFGKPVTLSCSQTLNHNVMYWYQQKSSQAPKLLFHYYDKDFNNEADTPDNFQSRRPNTSFCFLDIRSPGLGDTAMYLCATSRDRGNGSPLHFGNGTRLTVT.